This T cell receptor (beta chain) was captured by sequencing in a study of T cell repertoires in cytomegalovirus infection. Study context: CMV infection plus the matching HLA type was flagged by public TCR beta signatures.

From the reads, TCRdb called clonotypes with MiXCR, one entry per CDR3 protein. Here the sample spans around 630,000 distinct CDR3 sequences, 20% to 30% being singletons. A few counts support this clonotype. The trim removed 4 bases at V and 3 bases at J, leaving 7 bases unmatched. Germline V lookup: CDR1 SGHDN, CDR2 FVKESK. This CDR3 is 16 amino acids long. The source is a human donor in good health (CMV status not recorded). Some clones in this sample may be carry-over from other donors' samples. Sequenced: CD8+ T cells from PBMCs. The chain employs TRBV14 and TRBJ2-3, with 10 nucleotides matching TRBD1. CDR3 sequence: CASSLKGQGWTDTQYF. The CDR3 coding sequence is TGTGCCAGCAGCCTAAAGGGACAGGGGTGGACAGATACGCAGTATTTT.